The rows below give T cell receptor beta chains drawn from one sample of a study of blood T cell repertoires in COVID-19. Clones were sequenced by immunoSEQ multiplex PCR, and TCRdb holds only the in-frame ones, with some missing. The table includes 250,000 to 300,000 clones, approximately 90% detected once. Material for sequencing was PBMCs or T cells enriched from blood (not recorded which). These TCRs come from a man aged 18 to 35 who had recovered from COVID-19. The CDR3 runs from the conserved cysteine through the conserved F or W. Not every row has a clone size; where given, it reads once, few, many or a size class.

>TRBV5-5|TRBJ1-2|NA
CASSTTGSNYGYTF
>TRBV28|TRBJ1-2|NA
CASTPHGTANGYTF
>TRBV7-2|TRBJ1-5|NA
CASSAAQGSQPQHF
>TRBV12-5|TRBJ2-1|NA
CASRFGEVSGNEQFF
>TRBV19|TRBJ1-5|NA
CASSPGLAAPGGYSNQPQHF
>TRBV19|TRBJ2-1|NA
CASSFLGGGSYNEQFF
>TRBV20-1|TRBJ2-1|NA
CSASIGRDWHEQFF
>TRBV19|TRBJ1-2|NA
CASSIERRQGGYTF
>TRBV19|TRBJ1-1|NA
CASRTRTEAFF
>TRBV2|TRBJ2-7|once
CASSGTSFYGGSYEQYF
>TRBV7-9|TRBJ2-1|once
CASSKGTQGSYNEQFF
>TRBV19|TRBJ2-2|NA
CASRRDSRGTGELFF
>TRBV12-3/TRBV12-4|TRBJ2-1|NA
CASKTGGSEQFF
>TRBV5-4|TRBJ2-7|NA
CASSLGGGRGSYEQYF
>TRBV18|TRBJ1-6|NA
CASSPGQGNSPLHF
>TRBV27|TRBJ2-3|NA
CASSLSTGGYADTQYF
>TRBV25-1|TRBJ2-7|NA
CASSVDTGVPYF
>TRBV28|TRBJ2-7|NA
CASSSGDYEQYF
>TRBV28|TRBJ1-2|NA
CASSPNYGYTF
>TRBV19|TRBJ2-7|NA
CASSQAGGYEQYF
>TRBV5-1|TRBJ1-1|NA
CASSLVPGENTEAFF
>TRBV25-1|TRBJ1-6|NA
CASSPPGEVFSNSPLHF